A selection of T cell receptor beta chains follows, all from one sample in a study of blood T cells in healthy people across ages. TCRdb re-derived calls from the 5' RACE reads in MiXCR, one entry per CDR3 protein. Here the sample spans 650,000 to 800,000 distinct CDR3 sequences, about 51% being singletons. The sequenced sample was blood. These receptors came from an elderly woman in good health. CDR3s include the opening cysteine and the closing phenylalanine or tryptophan. A D gene is named only where the DNA matches it firmly. Clone size is shown for a subset of rows, as once, few, many or a class of expanded clone.

j_call v_call d_call clone_size cdr3_nt cdr3_aa
TRBJ2-3 TRBV25-1 NA few TGTGCCAGCAGTCAAACAGGGCGTTACACAGATACGCAGTATTTT CASSQTGRYTDTQYF
TRBJ2-1 TRBV29-1 NA NA TGCAGCGTTGGTGGGACACGGGGGATTTTGCAGTTCTTC CSVGGTRGILQFF
TRBJ2-3 TRBV6-5 TRBD2 many TGTGCCAGCAGTTTCTCGGGAGGGGCAAGGACGCAGTATTTT CASSFSGGARTQYF
TRBJ2-2 TRBV5-1 NA NA TGCGCCAGCAGCTTGGCGATGTCGGACACCGGGGAGCTGTTTTTT CASSLAMSDTGELFF
TRBJ2-5 TRBV12-3/TRBV12-4 TRBD1 NA TGTGCCAGCAGTTTCGCGGCAGGGGGTAAAGAGACCCAGTACTTC CASSFAAGGKETQYF
TRBJ2-5 TRBV28 NA few TGTGCCAGCAGTTTCGAATACCCCCTGCAGTACTTC CASSFEYPLQYF
TRBJ2-3 TRBV6-4 NA NA TGTGCCAGCAGTGAGAATGGGGGGCTAACAGATACGCAGTATTTT CASSENGGLTDTQYF
TRBJ1-2 TRBV7-9 NA NA TGTGCCAGCAGCTTATCGCGGCTCTATGGCTACACCTTC CASSLSRLYGYTF
TRBJ2-2 TRBV30 NA NA TGTGCCTTACAGCGTTTCGGGGAGCTGTTTTTT CALQRFGELFF
TRBJ1-2 TRBV5-1 NA NA TGCGCCAGCAGCTCGGGACGAACTAACTATGGCTACACCTTC CASSSGRTNYGYTF
TRBJ2-5 TRBV20-1 TRBD2 NA TGCAGTGCTAGAGATCCCCTAGCGGGGGGAGTCCAGAATACCCAGTACTTC CSARDPLAGGVQNTQYF
TRBJ2-7 TRBV6-5 NA NA TGTGCCAGCAGGCCTCCACAGGGTACCTACGAGCAGTACTTC CASRPPQGTYEQYF
TRBJ1-6 TRBV27 NA NA TGTGCCAGCAGTCTTCAGCAGGTCTATAATTCACCCCTCCACTTT CASSLQQVYNSPLHF
TRBJ2-3 TRBV7-6 NA few TGTGCCAGCAGCTTAGATACAAGCACAGATACGCAGTATTTT CASSLDTSTDTQYF
TRBJ1-1 TRBV5-1 TRBD1 NA TGCGCCAGCAGCTTGGACGGGACAGGACTGAACACTGAAGCTTTCTTT CASSLDGTGLNTEAFF
TRBJ2-1 TRBV20-1 NA few TGCAGTGCTAGGGGGGTGGCAGGGGGAGGGAATGAGCAGTTCTTC CSARGVAGGGNEQFF
TRBJ1-5 TRBV15 TRBD1 few TGTGCCACCAGCAGACTAACAGGGGGAGATCAGCCCCAGCATTTT CATSRLTGGDQPQHF
TRBJ1-1 TRBV20-1 NA once TGCAGTGCGAAACAGGGAGCTCCTGAAGCTTTCTTT CSAKQGAPEAFF
TRBJ2-7 TRBV24-1 TRBD2 NA TGTGCCACCAGTGATCGAGGTCCTAGCGGGGGGACCTACTCCTACAATGAGCAGTACTTC CATSDRGPSGGTYSYNEQYF